This entry is about one T cell receptor (beta chain). Its specificity is not known. This entry belongs to a study of blood T cells in healthy people across ages. The CDR3 totals 13 residues. V lost 7 bases and J lost 7; bases outside the gene matches: 7. PCR was performed a second time for about 7 to 11 cycles using a sample-barcoded 5' primer and a J-beta primer mix. TCRdb re-analysed the 5' RACE reads in MiXCR, keeping a single row per CDR3 protein. The sample has around 1.1 million distinct CDR3 sequences, around two fifths seen once. The sample providers were healthy Caucasian people from Russia, aged roughly 6 to 90. The study, taken as a whole, reports: Researchers said unsorted PBMCs prevented a conclusive naive versus antigen-experienced comparison. Older age went with lower TCR beta diversity per million T cells, in a roughly linear way.

The sample taken for sequencing was blood. The source is a man aged 18 to 29 in good health. This chain links TRBV12-3 or TRBV12-4 with TRBJ1-5, with 7 bases lining up with TRBD1. CDR3 residues: CASKQGPGQPQHF. The CDR3 bases are TGTGCCAGCAAACAGGGGCCTGGCCAGCCCCAGCATTTT.